A selection of T cell receptor beta chains follows, all from one sample in a study of shared clonotypes between healthy human individuals. Clones were sequenced by immunoSEQ multiplex PCR, and TCRdb holds only the in-frame ones, with some missing. The top ten clones hold 0.36% of a sample with fewer than 2.5 million clones, roughly 93% of them seen once. Sequenced sample: naive CD4+ T cells from PBMCs. These receptors were collected from a man aged 18 to 30 in good health. Some clones in this sample may be carry-over from other donors' samples. CDR3s include the opening cysteine and the closing phenylalanine or tryptophan. D genes are given only for firm matches. Expanded clones get a size class; other rows say once, few or many, or leave the size out.

TRBJ1-4	TRBV28	-	-	TGTGCCAGCAGTTTTAAGGCGGGGGGAGTTGAAAAACTGTTTTTT	CASSFKAGGVEKLFF
TRBJ2-3	TRBV7-8	-	TRBD2	TGTGCCAGCAGCCCGCAGTCTGGAGCGGGAGGGGTTAATACGCAGTATTTT	CASSPQSGAGGVNTQYF
TRBJ2-2	TRBV11-2	-	-	TGTGCCAGCAGCTTAGCATTCGGGGCTCGGAACACCGGGGAGCTGTTTTTT	CASSLAFGARNTGELFF
TRBJ2-3	TRBV11-2	once	TRBD2	TGTGCCAGCAGCATTCGGACTAGCGGGACCGATACGCAGTATTTT	CASSIRTSGTDTQYF
TRBJ1-2	TRBV27	-	-	TGTGCCAGCAGTGCCTCCGGGCTCTATGGCTACACCTTC	CASSASGLYGYTF
TRBJ1-3	TRBV27	once	-	TGTGCCAGCAGTCCCTACCCGCTGATTTCTGGAAACACCATATATTTT	CASSPYPLISGNTIYF
TRBJ2-1	TRBV7-9	once	TRBD2	TGTGCCAGCAGCCCCGCCGGGAGGGTCTCTTACAATGAGCAGTTCTTC	CASSPAGRVSYNEQFF
TRBJ2-7	TRBV7-9	once	-	TGTGCCAGCAGCTTAGTCCCGGGTACCTACGAGCAGTACTTC	CASSLVPGTYEQYF
TRBJ2-7	TRBV7-8	-	-	TGTGCCAGCAGCTTAGCGTATTCGGCAAGGGCAGACTACGAGCAGTACTTC	CASSLAYSARADYEQYF
TRBJ2-2	TRBV27	-	-	TGTGCCAGCAGTTTCGACGGCTCCAACACCGGGGAGCTGTTTTTT	CASSFDGSNTGELFF
TRBJ2-2	TRBV5-1	-	TRBD1	TGCGCCAGCAGCTGGCCGGGACAGGCAACTAACACCGGGGAGCTGTTTTTT	CASSWPGQATNTGELFF
TRBJ2-7	TRBV7-3	-	TRBD1	TGTGCCAGCAGCTTAACGGACAGGGGGAGCGAGCAGTACTTC	CASSLTDRGSEQYF
TRBJ2-3	TRBV9	-	-	TGTGCCAGCAGCGGACAGCGGGGACAAGATACGCAGTATTTT	CASSGQRGQDTQYF
TRBJ2-7	TRBV2	-	-	TGTGCCAGCAGGGTAGACAGTTCTGGCTTTCGGTACGAGCAGTACTTC	CASRVDSSGFRYEQYF
TRBJ2-5	TRBV5-1	-	TRBD1	TGCGCCAGCAGTTTGGACAGGGTCGTGGAGACCCAGTACTTC	CASSLDRVVETQYF
TRBJ2-1	TRBV5-1	-	-	TGCGCCAGCAGCTTGCAGCCAGACGAGCAGTTCTTC	CASSLQPDEQFF
TRBJ2-1	TRBV7-9	-	TRBD2	TGTGCCAGCAGTTCGAAATGGACTAGCGGGGTTAAGGATGAGCAGTTCTTC	CASSSKWTSGVKDEQFF
TRBJ1-2	TRBV7-2	once	-	TGTGCCAGCAGCTTAGTGCCTCCCAGGGGAGGATGGTATGGCTACACCTTC	CASSLVPPRGGWYGYTF
TRBJ2-3	TRBV18	-	TRBD1	TGTGCCAGCTCACCACTCCAGGGGGGCACAGATACGCAGTATTTT	CASSPLQGGTDTQYF
TRBJ2-3	TRBV7-9	-	TRBD2	TGTGCCAGCAGCTCGGGACTAGCGGGAGGGTGGGGAGATACGCAGTATTTT	CASSSGLAGGWGDTQYF
TRBJ2-7	TRBV7-9	once	TRBD1	TGTGCCAGCAGCACCACAGGGGGCGGCTACGAGCAGTACTTC	CASSTTGGGYEQYF
TRBJ2-7	TRBV20-1	-	-	TGCAGCGCTAGCTCGACAGACGAGCAGTACTTC	CSASSTDEQYF
TRBJ2-7	TRBV30	-	-	TGTGCCTGGGGGCGCTACGAGCAGTACTTC	CAWGRYEQYF